These 22 T cell receptor beta chains were sequenced from one sample in a study of monozygotic twins with inflammatory bowel disease. TCRdb re-called the 5' RACE reads; one entry per CDR3 protein, DNA not given. This sample's table reports fewer than 400,000 distinct CDR3 sequences. The sequenced sample consisted of blood. The receptor source for this set is a human donor with ulcerative colitis or Crohn's disease, or a healthy co-twin of an affected twin (not recorded which).

This rearrangement joins TRBV12-3 or TRBV12-4 to TRBJ1-1; the TCRdb D gene call, TRBD1, has no DNA to confirm it. The CDR3 consists of 16 residues. CDR3 loop: CASRRLQGVGNTEAFF.

This chain connects TRBV20-1 to TRBJ1-1. The germline gives CDR1 DFQATT, CDR2 SNEGSKA (reference sequence). The CDR3 has 11 amino acids. The CDR3 sequence: CSARRGGEAFF.

V usage is TRBV5-1 and J usage is TRBJ2-2. From germline, CDR1 is SGHRS and CDR2 YFSETQ. The CDR3 sequence is 13 residues long. The chain's CDR3 is CASSQQGTGELFF. Filled out from reference TRBV5-1 and TRBJ2-2, the complete variable domain reads KAGVTQTPRYLIKTRGQQVTLSCSPISGHRSVSWYQQTPGQGLQFLFEYFSETQRNKGNFPGRFSGRQFSNSRSEMNVSTLELGDSALYLCASSQQGTGELFFGEGSRLTVL.

J is TRBJ1-1 and V is TRBV6-6; TCRdb's D call of TRBD1 is untestable without DNA. There are 11 residues in the CDR3. Germline V lookup: CDR1 MNHNY, CDR2 SVGAGI (reference sequence). CDR3 amino acids: CASSYAGLAFF.

The rearrangement joins TRBV20-1 to TRBJ2-3; checking the TCRdb D call of TRBD1 is not possible without DNA. This CDR3 comprises 14 residues. The germline V gene has CDR1 DFQATT and CDR2 SNEGSKA (reference sequence). CDR3 residues: CSAQRDRGSDTQYF.

The chain uses TRBV10-3 and TRBJ2-5. The CDR3 has 14 residues. The germline V gene has CDR1 ENHRY and CDR2 SYGVKD. This CDR3 reads CAISESTRAETQYF.

The rearrangement uses TRBV27 and TRBJ2-7. The V gene's germline CDR1 is MNHEY and CDR2 SMNVEV (reference sequence). The length of the CDR3 is 16 residues. The CDR3 protein is CASSNLDGELRNEQYF.

The chain is built from TRBV30 and TRBJ2-1; TCRdb's D call of TRBD1 is untestable without DNA. Germline values: CDR1 GTSNPN, CDR2 SVGIG (reference sequence). This CDR3 comprises 15 residues. The CDR3 region is CAWFPGGTGVGEQFF.

The chain has TRBV6-1 and TRBJ2-6. This CDR3 has 16 amino acids. Germline V lookup: CDR1 MNHNS, CDR2 SASEGT. This chain's CDR3 is CASSSRRISGANVLTF.

CDR3: CSARKAGEQYF. The J gene is TRBJ2-7, the V gene TRBV20-1; TCRdb's assignment of TRBD1 cannot be checked, as there is no DNA. This CDR3 is 11 amino acids long. CDR1 is DFQATT and CDR2 is SNEGSKA in the germline V gene (reference sequence).

The chain is built from TRBV28 and TRBJ1-2. The V gene's germline CDR1 is MDHEN and CDR2 SYDVKM. The CDR3 runs 12 residues. The CDR3 is CASSLLPYGYTF.

The CDR3: CASSLTGEKKLFF. This sequence joins TRBV27 and TRBJ1-4; TCRdb calls TRBD1, which cannot be checked without DNA. This CDR3 has 13 amino acids. Germline CDR1 reads MNHEY; CDR2 reads SMNVEV (reference sequence).

V gene TRBV7-2 combines with J gene TRBJ2-1; the D call of TRBD2 rests on TCRdb alone, since no DNA is present to check it. The germline gives CDR1 SGHTA, CDR2 FQGNSA. The CDR3 totals 14 residues. The CDR3 here is CASSKLAGGREQFF.

The chain recombines TRBV19 with TRBJ2-2; TCRdb's D call of TRBD2 is untestable without DNA. Germline values: CDR1 LNHDA, CDR2 SQIVND (reference sequence). This CDR3 has 14 residues. The CDR3 reads CASSERRESGELFF.

V gene TRBV5-1 combines with J gene TRBJ2-1; there is no DNA to check the TCRdb D call of TRBD2. Germline V gives CDR1 SGHRS, CDR2 YFSETQ. This CDR3 spans 19 amino acids. The CDR3 sequence: CASSLVFLSTITMEDEQFF.

The chain combines TRBV3-1 with TRBJ2-6; TCRdb indicates TRBD1, and absent DNA this call remains unverified. CDR1 and CDR2 from the germline V gene are LGHDT and YNNKEL (reference sequence). The CDR3 is 18 amino acids. CDR3 sequence: CASSSHRDRGRVANVLTF.

The V and J genes are TRBV20-1 and TRBJ2-3. The CDR3 has 11 amino acids. The germline V gene has CDR1 DFQATT and CDR2 SNEGSKA (reference sequence). This CDR3 reads CSAPEGDTQYF.

The V call is TRBV7-2, the J call TRBJ1-5; TCRdb proposes TRBD1, but this gene call is untestable without DNA. The CDR3 runs 14 residues. Germline CDR1 and CDR2: SGHTA and FQGNSA. This CDR3 is CASSQGQGNQPQHF.

The chain recombines TRBV9 with TRBJ2-2; TCRdb selects TRBD1, and the lack of DNA leaves this call unchecked. In germline, CDR1 is SGDLS, CDR2 YYNGEE. This CDR3 spans 18 amino acids. The CDR3 protein is CASSVSPPGQTSTGELFF. Variable domain in full (rest from reference TRBV9 and TRBJ2-2): DSGVTQTPKHLITATGQRVTLRCSPRSGDLSVYWYQQSLDQGLQFLIQYYNGEERAKGNILERFSAQQFPDLHSELNLSSLELGDSALYFCASSVSPPGQTSTGELFFGEGSRLTVL.

J is TRBJ2-1 and V is TRBV5-1. Per the germline V gene, CDR1 is SGHRS and CDR2 is YFSETQ. This CDR3 has 14 residues. The CDR3 loop reads CASSLEMVSPMQFF.

The chain employs TRBV28 and TRBJ2-7; TCRdb designates TRBD1, a call that cannot be tested without DNA. CDR3 length: 14 amino acids. CDR1 MDHEN and CDR2 SYDVKM come from the germline V gene. This CDR3 reads CASSSKQGLYEQYF. Supplemented by reference TRBV28 and TRBJ2-7, the full variable domain reads DVKVTQSSRYLVKRTGEKVFLECVQDMDHENMFWYRQDPGLGLRLIYFSYDVKMKEKGDIPEGYSVSREKKERFSLILESASTNQTSMYLCASSSKQGLYEQYFGPGTRLTVT.

V is TRBV5-1 and J is TRBJ1-2; TCRdb gives TRBD1 as the D gene, but with no DNA this cannot be confirmed. The CDR3 consists of 13 residues. Germline assignment: CDR1 SGHRS and CDR2 YFSETQ. The CDR3 is CASSFTTDTGYTF. Full variable domain (rest looked up from reference TRBV5-1 and TRBJ1-2): KAGVTQTPRYLIKTRGQQVTLSCSPISGHRSVSWYQQTPGQGLQFLFEYFSETQRNKGNFPGRFSGRQFSNSRSEMNVSTLELGDSALYLCASSFTTDTGYTFGSGTRLTVV.